The clone carrying this TCR beta chain was found once. Its antigen is unidentified. PCR involved 60 Vbeta and 13 Jbeta primers. Produced via immunoSEQ multiplex PCR; TCRdb's table is partial and in-frame only. Altogether about 200,000 clones are present, 60% to 85% being singletons, with the ten largest covering about a sixth. The record originates from a study of cytomegalovirus exposure and HLA in healthy donors. Looking at the study overall: Of the donors genotyped, several hundred in all, 75% to 85% fell in the Caucasian-associated ancestry cluster. Study-wide points: A later examination showed that TCR association rates differed by HLA locus, with DRB1 most and HLA-C fewest.

Trimming took off 0 bases at V and 1 base at J, with 7 bases between the two ends. This CDR3 spans 14 amino acids. CDR1 is SGDLS and CDR2 is YYNGEE in the germline V gene. This TCR was sampled from a man between 35 and 55 years old in good health and CMV-seronegative. J is TRBJ2-5 and V is TRBV9, with D tentatively TRBD2 (5 bases). The sequencing input was PBMCs. The CDR3 region has the DNA TGTGCCAGCAGCGTAGCAAGCGGCCAAGAGACCCAGTACTTC. Translating it yields CASSVASGQETQYF.